The clone carrying this T cell receptor beta chain was seen at least ten times. The data were taken from a study of spatial heterogeneity in lung cancer. Time point here: sample taken at primary tumor resection. The CDR3 length is 12 residues. The V end was cut by 0 bases, the J end by 6 bases, with 6 bases between. Germline CDR1 LGHDT, CDR2 YNNKEL (reference sequence). MiXCR, applied by TCRdb to the 5' RACE reads, yields one record per CDR3 protein. This sample has approximately 52,000 distinct CDR3 sequences; approximately 5.7% occur once, and the top ten carry 11%. The specimen comprised PBMCs, sampled at surgery. The V and J genes are TRBV3-1 and TRBJ2-7; D not certain. This TCR came from a male donor with early-stage non-small cell lung cancer. As DNA, the CDR3 is TGTGCCAGCAGCCAAGATGCTAGCGAGCAGTACTTC. Its protein is CASSQDASEQYF.